The sequence of this T cell receptor (beta chain) was determined in a study of blood T cell repertoires in COVID-19. In the study overall: The origin of the acute and convalescent COVID-19 samples was the United States, Italy and Spain. PBMCs, B-cell-depleted T cells, or T cells provided the cDNA or gDNA that made up the material.

In the study's own analysis: Reference gene primer amplification in the assay estimated nucleated cell counts. The repertoire was sequenced with immunoSEQ multiplex PCR; TCRdb's copy has only in-frame clones and lacks some. V and J calls plus clone size are reproduced from that table; the DNA served to infer D and trimming. The sample carries around 70,000 clones, around nine tenths recorded once. Between the trimmed V and J ends, which lost 2 bases and 0 bases, there was a span of 5 bases. The CDR3 is 14 amino acids. Germline assignment: CDR1 KGHSH and CDR2 LQKENI. The TCR was taken from a man between 60 and 75 years old with acute or convalescent COVID-19. Sequenced: peripheral blood. The chain couples TRBV18 to TRBJ1-5; the D is unclear. The CDR3 region has the DNA TGTGCCAGCTCACCAACAGCTAGCAATCAGCCCCAGCATTTT. Translated, it gives CASSPTASNQPQHF.